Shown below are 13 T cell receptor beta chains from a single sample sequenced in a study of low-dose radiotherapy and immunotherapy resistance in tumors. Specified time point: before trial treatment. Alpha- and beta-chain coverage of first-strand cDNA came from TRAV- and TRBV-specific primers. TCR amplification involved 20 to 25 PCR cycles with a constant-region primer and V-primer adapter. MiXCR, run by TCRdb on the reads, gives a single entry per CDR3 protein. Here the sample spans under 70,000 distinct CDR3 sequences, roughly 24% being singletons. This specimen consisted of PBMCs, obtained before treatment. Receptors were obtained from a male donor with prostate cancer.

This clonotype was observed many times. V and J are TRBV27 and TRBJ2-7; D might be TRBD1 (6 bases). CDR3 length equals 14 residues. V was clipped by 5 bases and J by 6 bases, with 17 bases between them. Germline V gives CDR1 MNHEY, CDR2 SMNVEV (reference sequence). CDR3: CASSTLQGSGEQYF. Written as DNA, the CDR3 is TGTGCCAGCAGTACCCTACAGGGATCGGGCGAGCAGTACTTC.

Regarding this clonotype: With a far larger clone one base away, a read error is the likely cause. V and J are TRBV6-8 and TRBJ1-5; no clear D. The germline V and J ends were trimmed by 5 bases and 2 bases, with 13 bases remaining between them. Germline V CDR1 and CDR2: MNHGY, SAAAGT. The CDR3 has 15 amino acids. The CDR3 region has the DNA TGTGCCAGCAGTGTTTTGCCGAACCGCAATCAGCCCCAGCATTTT. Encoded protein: CASSVLPNRNQPQHF.

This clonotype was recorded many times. CDR3 protein: CASSLPRDLNTEAFF. CDR3 sequence (DNA): TGTGCCAGCAGTTTACCCCGAGATTTGAACACTGAAGCTTTCTTT. The chain has TRBV27 and TRBJ1-1; D is uncertain. The CDR3 loop spans 15 amino acids. With 2 bases removed from V and 0 bases from J, the gap between germline ends came to 10 bases. From germline, CDR1 is MNHEY and CDR2 SMNVEV (reference sequence).

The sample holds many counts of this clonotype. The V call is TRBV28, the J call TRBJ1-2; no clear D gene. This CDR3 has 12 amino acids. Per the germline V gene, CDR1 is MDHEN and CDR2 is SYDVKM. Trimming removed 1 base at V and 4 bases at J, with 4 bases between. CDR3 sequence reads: CASSLLGYGYTF. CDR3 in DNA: TGTGCCAGCAGTTTATTGGGCTATGGCTACACCTTC.

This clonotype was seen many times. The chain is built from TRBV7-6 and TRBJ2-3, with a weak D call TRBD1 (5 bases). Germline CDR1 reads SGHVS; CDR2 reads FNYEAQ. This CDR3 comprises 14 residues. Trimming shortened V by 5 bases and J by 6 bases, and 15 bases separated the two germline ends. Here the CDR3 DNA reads TGTGCCAGCAGCCCGAGACAGTCCTCGGATACGCAGTATTTT. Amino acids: CASSPRQSSDTQYF.

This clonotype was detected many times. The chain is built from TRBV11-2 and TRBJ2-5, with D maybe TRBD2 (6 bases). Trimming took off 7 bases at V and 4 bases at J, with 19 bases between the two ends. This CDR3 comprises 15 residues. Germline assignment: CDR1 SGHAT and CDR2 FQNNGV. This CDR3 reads CASTGDLGSGETQYF. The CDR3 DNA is TGTGCCAGCACCGGGGACTTGGGTTCGGGAGAGACCCAGTACTTC.

The chain's CDR3 is CASSGEETQYF. The CDR3 DNA follows: TGTGCCAGCAGTGGAGAAGAGACCCAGTACTTC. This chain joins TRBV2 and TRBJ2-5; D is uncertain. V was shortened by 4 bases and J by 3 bases, with 3 bases between the two germline ends. This CDR3 is built from 11 residues. Looked up from germline, CDR1 is SNHLY and CDR2 is FYNNEI. The variable domain in full, with the rest retrieved from reference TRBV2 and TRBJ2-5, is EPEVTQTPSHQVTQMGQEVILRCVPISNHLYFYWYRQILGQKVEFLVSFYNNEISEKSEIFDDQFSVERPDGSNFTLKIRSTKLEDSAMYFCASSGEETQYFGPGTRLLVL.

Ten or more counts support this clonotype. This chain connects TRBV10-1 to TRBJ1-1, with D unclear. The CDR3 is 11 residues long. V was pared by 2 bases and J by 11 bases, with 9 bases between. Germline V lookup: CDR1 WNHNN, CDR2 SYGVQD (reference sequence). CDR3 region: CASSEVMWAFF. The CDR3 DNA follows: TGCGCCAGCAGTGAGGTGATGTGGGCTTTCTTT.

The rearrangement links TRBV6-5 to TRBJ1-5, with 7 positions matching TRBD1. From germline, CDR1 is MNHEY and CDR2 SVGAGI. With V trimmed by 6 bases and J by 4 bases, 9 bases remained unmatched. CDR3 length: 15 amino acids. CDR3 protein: CASSETRDRNQPQHF. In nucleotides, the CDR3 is TGTGCCAGCAGCGAAACTAGGGACAGAAATCAGCCCCAGCATTTT.

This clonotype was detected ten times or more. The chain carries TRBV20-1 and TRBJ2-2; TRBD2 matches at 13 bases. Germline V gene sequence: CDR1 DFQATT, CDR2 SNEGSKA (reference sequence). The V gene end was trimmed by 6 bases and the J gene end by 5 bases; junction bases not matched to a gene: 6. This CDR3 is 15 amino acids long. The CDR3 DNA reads TGCAGTGCCCGGACTAGCGGGAGTGGGACCGGGGAGCTGTTTTTT. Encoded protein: CSARTSGSGTGELFF.

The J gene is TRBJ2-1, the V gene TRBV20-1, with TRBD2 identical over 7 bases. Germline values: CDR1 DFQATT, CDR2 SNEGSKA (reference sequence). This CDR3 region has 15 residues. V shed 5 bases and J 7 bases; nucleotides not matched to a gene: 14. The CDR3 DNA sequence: TGCAGTGCTGGGATGAGCGGGGCAAAGGGAAATGAGCAGTTCTTC. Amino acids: CSAGMSGAKGNEQFF.

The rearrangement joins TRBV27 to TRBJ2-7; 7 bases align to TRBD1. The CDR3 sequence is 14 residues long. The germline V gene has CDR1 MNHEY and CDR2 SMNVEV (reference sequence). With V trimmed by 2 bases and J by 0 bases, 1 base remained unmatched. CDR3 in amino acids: CASSLDRDSYEQYF. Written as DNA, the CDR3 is TGTGCCAGCAGTTTAGACAGGGACTCCTACGAGCAGTACTTC.

CDR3 in amino acids: CASSYLGGLSPPETQYF. CDR3 in DNA: TGTGCCAGCAGTTACTTGGGTGGACTCTCACCACCAGAGACCCAGTACTTC. The chain carries TRBV6-2 or TRBV6-3 and TRBJ2-5; possibly TRBD2 for D (5 bases). The CDR3 sequence is 17 residues long. Germline values: CDR1 MNHEY, CDR2 SVGEGT. Trimming removed 1 base from V and 4 bases from J, with 19 bases in between.